These 11 T cell receptor beta chains share one sample of origin, sequenced in a study of CD8+ T cells in alopecia areata. RNA extraction was followed by reverse transcription into cDNA, which acted as the sequencing template. Here immunoSEQ multiplex PCR was the method, and the copy in TCRdb shows in-frame clones only, minus some. The sample lists around 5,400 clones, less than 65% occurring once. Lesional scalp punch biopsies and peripheral blood were collected from alopecia areata patients. The sequenced material came from skin. The receptor source for this set is a human donor with alopecia areata.

This chain connects TRBV6-6 to TRBJ2-2, with D perhaps matching TRBD2 (6 bases). Germline V gene data show CDR1 as MNHNY and CDR2 as SVGAGI (reference sequence). Trimming removed 9 bases from V and 2 bases from J, with 19 bases in between. The CDR3 totals 16 residues. The chain's CDR3 is CASFRRRATNTGELFF. In DNA form, the CDR3 reads TGTGCCAGTTTCCGGAGGAGGGCTACCAACACCGGGGAGCTGTTTTTT.

J is TRBJ2-1 and V is TRBV11-2; tentative D call: TRBD1 (5 bases). Per germline, CDR1 SGHAT and CDR2 FQNNGV. Between the trimmed V and J ends, which lost 1 base and 10 bases, there was a span of 8 bases. The CDR3 covers 12 residues. The CDR3 reads CASSLGGREQFF. CDR3 DNA sequence: TGTGCCAGCAGCTTAGGGGGCCGGGAGCAGTTCTTC.

The rearrangement uses TRBV5-6 and TRBJ1-1; no clear D. The germline V and J ends were trimmed by 0 bases and 0 bases, with 12 bases remaining between them. The V gene's germline CDR1 is SGHDT and CDR2 YYEEEE. CDR3 length equals 16 residues. CDR3 coding DNA: TGTGCCAGCAGCTTGGGTGCGGTTATCATGAACACTGAAGCTTTCTTT. Amino acids: CASSLGAVIMNTEAFF.

The genes are TRBV2 and TRBJ2-2, with D perhaps TRBD2 (5 bases). Trimming removed 11 bases from V and 2 bases from J, with 21 bases in between. Germline V CDR1 and CDR2: SNHLY, FYNNEI. This CDR3 region has 16 residues. The CDR3 coding sequence is TGTGCCCGTTCTCTCTCCAGAGCGGTTAACACCGGGGAGCTGTTTTTT. Its translation is CARSLSRAVNTGELFF.

CDR3 in amino acids: CATRDSQETQYF. CDR3 in DNA: TGTGCCACCCGGGACAGTCAAGAGACCCAGTACTTC. The gene calls are TRBV7-8 and TRBJ2-5; 7 bases match TRBD1. Germline-derived CDR1 and CDR2 are SGHVS and FQNEAQ. Unmatched junction bases numbered 4, after V lost 10 bases and J lost 2 bases. CDR3 length: 12 residues.

The V and J genes are TRBV7-9 and TRBJ1-1, with D uncertain. The V and J ends lost 2 bases and 6 bases respectively, with 10 bases between them. Germline assignment: CDR1 SEHNR and CDR2 FQNEAQ (reference sequence). The length of the CDR3 is 13 residues. CDR3 region: CASSLSLGSEAFF. In nucleotides, the CDR3 is TGTGCCAGCAGCTTATCTTTAGGGTCTGAAGCTTTCTTT.

Regarding this clone: Other DNA variants within this sample encode the same CDR3. The chain joins TRBV11-2 to TRBJ1-1; D not resolved. V lost 1 base and J lost 1, with 7 bases in between. In germline, CDR1 is SGHAT, CDR2 FQNNGV. The CDR3 runs 14 residues. CDR3: CASSLAGRNTEAFF. The CDR3 DNA sequence: TGTGCCAGCAGCTTAGCCGGGAGGAACACTGAAGCTTTCTTT.

Concerning this clone itself: At one end, the junction sequence differs from germline, possibly due to a read error. The chain couples TRBV7-9 to TRBJ1-1, with D uncertain. Germline loops: CDR1 SEHNR, CDR2 FQNEAQ (reference sequence). The CDR3 spans 12 residues. The CDR3 sequence is CASSLVARPSRF. The CDR3 DNA is TGTGCCAGCAGCTTAGTGGCCAGGCCCTCTCGATTT.

The gene calls are TRBV7-2 and TRBJ2-1, with a possible D match to TRBD1 (5 bases). This CDR3 is 12 amino acids long. The germline CDR1 and CDR2 sequences are SGHTA and FQGNSA. The V end lost 3 bases, the J end lost 10 bases, and 10 bases lay between the germline ends. CDR3 protein: CASSLGLFEQFF. The CDR3 DNA follows: TGTGCCAGCAGCTTGGGGCTGTTCGAGCAGTTCTTC.

There are a few counts of this clone. The chain combines TRBV28 with TRBJ2-2; possibly TRBD2 for D (6 bases). The CDR3 contains 17 residues. Germline assignment: CDR1 MDHEN and CDR2 SYDVKM. The V and J ends lost 5 bases and 4 bases respectively, with 20 bases between them. The CDR3 region has the DNA TGTGCCAGCAGTCTAACCCAGGGTGCGGGAAGCACCGGGGAGCTGTTTTTT. Translation gives CASSLTQGAGSTGELFF.

The rearrangement joins TRBV7-2 to TRBJ2-5, with D unresolved. This CDR3 has 13 residues. Trimming removed 3 bases at V and 4 bases at J, with 9 bases between. Germline-derived CDR1 and CDR2 are SGHTA and FQGNSA. In DNA, the CDR3 is TGTGCCAGCAGCTTGGGTGACCGAGAGACCCAGTACTTC. Translating it yields CASSLGDRETQYF.